This entry concerns a single T cell receptor beta chain. Its antigen is still unknown. The source of the sample is a study of persistence of HIV-infected CD4 T cells. Sequencing used immunoSEQ version 4 in survey mode. Sequencing used immunoSEQ multiplex PCR; TCRdb keeps in-frame clones, though not all of them. Of fewer than 40,000 clones listed, 82% were seen once; the top ten hold roughly 6.5%. Study conclusions and caveats: Compared with CD3/CD28-stimulated cells, CMV- and Gag-responding cells showed lower TCRbeta richness. Bulk TCR data could not be restricted to HIV-1-infected CMV-responding cells.

The stimulus was lysate of CMV-infected fibroblasts, 8.5 to 10 ug/mL. Memory cells lacking CD40L and CD69 with high CD45RO were sorted. Adults with HIV-1 started suppressive ART while chronically infected. Trimming cost V 7 bases and J 5 bases, with 11 bases left between them. CDR1 is SQVTM, CDR2 ANQGSEA, per germline. CDR3 length equals 11 residues. The rearrangement joins TRBV29-1 to TRBJ2-5; a weak D match, TRBD2 (6 bases). Sequences were derived from CD4+ T cells sorted from PBMCs after approximately 20-hour stimulation, sampled from a patient who received antiretroviral therapy. This TCR derives from an adult woman with HIV who was CMV-seropositive. The DNA for the CDR3 is TGCAGCGGGAGGGTGGGGGAGACCCAGTACTTC. Its protein product is CSGRVGETQYF.